This TCR beta chain derives from a study of OX40 agonist ivuxolimab in advanced cancers. Overall study context: A male proportion of approximately 83% was recorded, with mean age approximately 64 years and range about 20 to 85.

Notes on the study in general: People who partly responded at 0.1-3.0 mg/kg had some of the least clonal expansion seen. There was clonal expansion of CD4+ and CD8+ blood T cells by week 6 at 0.1 to 3.0 mg/kg.

Autoimmune disease history or systemic immunosuppression led to patients being barred. The CDR3 is 17 amino acids. Trimming removed 3 bases at V and 0 bases at J, with 15 bases between. Germline V gene lookup returns CDR1 SGHDN and CDR2 FVKESK. For this clone: Its matching antigen is unknown.

Here immunoSEQ multiplex PCR was the method, and the copy in TCRdb shows in-frame clones only, minus some. Among tens of thousands of clones, around 90% were seen once, and the ten largest hold about 6.3%. The TCR originated in an adult with an advanced solid tumor such as melanoma, head and neck, liver or kidney cancer. The chain links TRBV14 to TRBJ2-1; D is unclear. The sample in question was CD4+ or CD8+ T cells sorted from blood, obtained in a trial of the OX40 agonist ivuxolimab. The chain's CDR3 is CASSHPIGGYSYNEQFF. CDR3 coding DNA: TGTGCCAGCAGCCACCCCATAGGCGGTTACTCCTACAATGAGCAGTTCTTC.